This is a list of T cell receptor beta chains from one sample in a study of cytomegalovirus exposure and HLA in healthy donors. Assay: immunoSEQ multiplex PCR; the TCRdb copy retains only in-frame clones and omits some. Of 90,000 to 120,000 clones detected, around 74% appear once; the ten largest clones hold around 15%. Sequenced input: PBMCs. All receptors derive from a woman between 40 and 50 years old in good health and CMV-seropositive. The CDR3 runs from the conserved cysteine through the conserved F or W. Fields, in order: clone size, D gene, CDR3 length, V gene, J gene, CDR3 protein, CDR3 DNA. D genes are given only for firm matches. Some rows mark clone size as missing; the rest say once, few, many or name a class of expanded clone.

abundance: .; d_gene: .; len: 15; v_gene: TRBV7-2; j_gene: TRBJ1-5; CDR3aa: CASSFGDYSNQPQHF; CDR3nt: TGTGCCAGCAGCTTCGGAGATTATAGCAATCAGCCCCAGCATTTT
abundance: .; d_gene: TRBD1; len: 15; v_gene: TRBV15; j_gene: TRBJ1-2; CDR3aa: CATSTGQGAPYGYTF; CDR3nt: TGTGCCACCAGCACAGGACAGGGGGCTCCCTATGGCTACACCTTC
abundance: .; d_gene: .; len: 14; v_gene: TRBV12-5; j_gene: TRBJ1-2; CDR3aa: CASGRVGLNYGYTF; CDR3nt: TGTGCTAGTGGCCGAGTGGGACTTAACTATGGCTACACCTTC
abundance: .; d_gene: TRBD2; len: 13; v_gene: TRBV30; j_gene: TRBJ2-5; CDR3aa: CAWLAGDQETQYF; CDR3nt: TGTGCCTGGTTGGCGGGGGACCAAGAGACCCAGTACTTC
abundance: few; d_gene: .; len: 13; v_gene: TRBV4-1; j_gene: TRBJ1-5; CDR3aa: CASSQDPLRPQHF; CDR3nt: TGCGCCAGCAGCCAAGATCCCTTGAGGCCCCAGCATTTT
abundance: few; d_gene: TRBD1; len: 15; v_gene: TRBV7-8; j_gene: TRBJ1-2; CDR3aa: CASSEQTGVRYGYTF; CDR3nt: TGTGCCAGCAGCGAACAGACAGGGGTCCGCTATGGCTACACCTTC
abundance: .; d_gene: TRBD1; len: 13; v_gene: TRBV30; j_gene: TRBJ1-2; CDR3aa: CAWSARQGNGYTF; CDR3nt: TGTGCCTGGAGTGCTAGACAGGGGAACGGCTACACCTTC
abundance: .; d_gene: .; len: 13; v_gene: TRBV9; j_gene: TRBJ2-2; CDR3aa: CASSVPHTGELFF; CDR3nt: TGTGCCAGCAGCGTACCTCACACCGGGGAGCTGTTTTTT
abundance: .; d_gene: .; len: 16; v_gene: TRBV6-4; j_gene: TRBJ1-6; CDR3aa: CASSRYLQGQRSPLHF; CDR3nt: TGTGCCAGCAGTCGGTACTTACAGGGTCAACGATCACCCCTCCACTTT
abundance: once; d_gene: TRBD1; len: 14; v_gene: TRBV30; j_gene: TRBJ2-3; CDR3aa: CAWRKQGARDTQYF; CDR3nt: TGTGCCTGGAGGAAACAGGGGGCGAGGGATACGCAGTATTTT
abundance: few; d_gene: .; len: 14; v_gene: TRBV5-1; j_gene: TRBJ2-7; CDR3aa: CASSLASQEYEQYF; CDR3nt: TGCGCCAGCAGCTTGGCCTCACAGGAATACGAGCAGTACTTC
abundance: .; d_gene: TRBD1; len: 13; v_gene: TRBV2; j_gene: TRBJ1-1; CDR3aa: CASKGQMNTEAFF; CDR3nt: TGTGCCAGCAAGGGACAGATGAACACTGAAGCTTTCTTT
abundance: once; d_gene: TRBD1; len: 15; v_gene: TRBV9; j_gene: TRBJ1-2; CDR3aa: CASSADRVVNYGYTF; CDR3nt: TGTGCCAGCAGCGCGGACAGGGTGGTCAACTATGGCTACACCTTC
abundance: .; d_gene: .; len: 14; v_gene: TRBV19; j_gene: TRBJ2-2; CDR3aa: CASRAYRAGGELFF; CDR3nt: TGTGCCAGTAGAGCTTACAGGGCGGGCGGGGAGCTGTTTTTT
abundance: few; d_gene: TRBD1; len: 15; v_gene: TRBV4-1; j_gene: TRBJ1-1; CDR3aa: CASSPRQGANTEAFF; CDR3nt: TGCGCCAGCAGCCCCAGACAGGGGGCAAACACTGAAGCTTTCTTT
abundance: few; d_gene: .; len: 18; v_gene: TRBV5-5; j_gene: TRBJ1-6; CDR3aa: CASSSDGQTPLRNSPLHF; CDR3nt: TGTGCCAGCAGCTCGGACGGACAAACCCCTCTCAGGAATTCACCCCTCCACTTT
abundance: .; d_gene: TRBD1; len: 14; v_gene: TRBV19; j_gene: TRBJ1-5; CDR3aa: CATVDRDSNQPQHF; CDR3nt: TGTGCCACAGTGGACAGGGATAGCAATCAGCCCCAGCATTTT
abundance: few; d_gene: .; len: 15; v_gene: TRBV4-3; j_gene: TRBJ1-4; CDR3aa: CASSQEDGINEKLFF; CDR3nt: TGCGCCAGCAGCCAGGAGGACGGTATTAATGAAAAACTGTTTTTT
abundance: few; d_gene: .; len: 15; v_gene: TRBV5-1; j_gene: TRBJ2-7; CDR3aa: CASSLGQGYYYEQYF; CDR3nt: TGCGCCAGCAGCTTGGGGCAGGGGTACTACTACGAGCAGTACTTC
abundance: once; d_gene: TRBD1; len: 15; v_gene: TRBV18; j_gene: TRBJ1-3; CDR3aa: CASSSGQGGGNTIYF; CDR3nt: TGTGCCAGCTCATCCGGACAGGGAGGTGGAAACACCATATATTTT
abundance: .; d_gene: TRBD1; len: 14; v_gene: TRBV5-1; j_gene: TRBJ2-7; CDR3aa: CASRPGTDVYEQYF; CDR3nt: TGCGCCAGCAGGCCCGGGACAGACGTCTACGAGCAGTACTTC
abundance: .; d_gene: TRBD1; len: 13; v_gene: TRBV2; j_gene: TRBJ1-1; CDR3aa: CASSGGTGREAFF; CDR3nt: TGTGCCAGCAGTGGAGGGACAGGGAGGGAAGCTTTCTTT
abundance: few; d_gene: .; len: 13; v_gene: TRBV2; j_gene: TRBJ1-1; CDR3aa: CASSVDGDTEAFF; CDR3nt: TGTGCCAGCAGTGTGGACGGGGACACTGAAGCTTTCTTT
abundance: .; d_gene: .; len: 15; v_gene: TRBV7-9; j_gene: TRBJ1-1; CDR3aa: CASSSLGGLVTEAFF; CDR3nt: TGTGCCAGCAGCTCGCTGGGGGGTTTAGTAACTGAAGCTTTCTTT
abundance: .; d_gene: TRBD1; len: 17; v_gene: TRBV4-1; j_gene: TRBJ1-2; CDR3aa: CASSQARRDRDGYGYTF; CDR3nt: TGCGCCAGCAGCCAAGCCCGCCGGGACAGGGACGGTTATGGCTACACCTTC
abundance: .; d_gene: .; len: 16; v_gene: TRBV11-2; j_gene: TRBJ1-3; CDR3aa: CASSFSGTASGNTIYF; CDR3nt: TGTGCCAGCAGCTTTAGTGGAACAGCCTCTGGAAACACCATATATTTT
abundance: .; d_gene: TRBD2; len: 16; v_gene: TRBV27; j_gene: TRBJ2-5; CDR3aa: CASSSLAGGAWETQYF; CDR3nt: TGTGCCAGCAGTTCCCTAGCGGGCGGGGCGTGGGAGACCCAGTACTTC
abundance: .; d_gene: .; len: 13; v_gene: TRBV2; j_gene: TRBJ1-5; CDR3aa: CASSEDIYQPQHF; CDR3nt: TGTGCCAGCAGTGAAGATATTTATCAGCCCCAGCATTTT
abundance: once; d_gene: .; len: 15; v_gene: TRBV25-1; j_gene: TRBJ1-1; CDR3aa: CASEKRRGRGTEAFF; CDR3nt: TGTGCCAGTGAAAAGAGGAGGGGCCGGGGCACTGAAGCTTTCTTT
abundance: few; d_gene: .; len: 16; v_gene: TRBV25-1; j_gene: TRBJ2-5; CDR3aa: CASARGATSGEETQYF; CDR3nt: TGTGCCAGCGCCCGAGGGGCGACGTCGGGGGAAGAGACCCAGTACTTC
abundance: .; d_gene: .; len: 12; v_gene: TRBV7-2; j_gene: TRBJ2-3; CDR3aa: CASSPREDTQYF; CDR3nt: TGTGCCAGCAGCCCGAGGGAAGATACGCAGTATTTT
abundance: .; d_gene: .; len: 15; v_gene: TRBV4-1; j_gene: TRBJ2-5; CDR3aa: CASSNTGRFGETQYF; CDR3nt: TGCGCCAGCAGTAATACAGGACGGTTCGGGGAGACCCAGTACTTC
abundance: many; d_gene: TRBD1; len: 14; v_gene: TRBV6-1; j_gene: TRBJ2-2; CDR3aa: CASTGGQDTGELFF; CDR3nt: TGTGCCAGCACCGGGGGACAGGACACCGGGGAGCTGTTTTTT
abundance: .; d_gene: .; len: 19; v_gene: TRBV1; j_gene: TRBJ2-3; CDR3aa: CTSSPGLAGGRSSTDTQYF; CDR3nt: TGCACCAGCAGCCCGGGACTAGCGGGGGGCAGATCTAGCACAGATACGCAGTATTTT
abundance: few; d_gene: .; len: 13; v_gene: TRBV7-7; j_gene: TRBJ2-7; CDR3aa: CASSAGAGYEQYF; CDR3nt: TGTGCTAGCAGCGCGGGGGCAGGGTACGAGCAGTACTTC
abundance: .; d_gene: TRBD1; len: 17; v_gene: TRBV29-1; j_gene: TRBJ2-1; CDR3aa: CSVDRGQSSPLFNEQFF; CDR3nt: TGCAGCGTTGATAGGGGACAGTCATCACCCCTCTTCAATGAGCAGTTCTTC
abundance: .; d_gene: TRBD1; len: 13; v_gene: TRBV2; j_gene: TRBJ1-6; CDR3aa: CASRGTGNSPLHF; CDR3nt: TGTGCCAGCAGGGGGACAGGGAATTCACCCCTCCACTTT
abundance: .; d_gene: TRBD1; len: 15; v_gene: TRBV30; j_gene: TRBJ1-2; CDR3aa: CAWSLQGSNPLGYTF; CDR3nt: TGTGCCTGGAGTCTACAGGGGTCCAATCCGCTCGGCTACACCTTC
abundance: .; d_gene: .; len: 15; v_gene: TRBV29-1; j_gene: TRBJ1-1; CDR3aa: CSVDSLGFRGTEAFF; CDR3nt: TGCAGCGTTGATAGTTTGGGGTTTCGAGGGACTGAAGCTTTCTTT
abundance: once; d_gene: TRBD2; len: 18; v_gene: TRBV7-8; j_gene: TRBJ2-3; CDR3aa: CASSSAAGGASGIGTQYF; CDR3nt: TGTGCCAGCAGCTCGGCAGCGGGGGGGGCCTCTGGGATTGGTACGCAGTATTTT
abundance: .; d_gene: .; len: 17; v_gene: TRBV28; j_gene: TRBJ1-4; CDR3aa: CASSLWAGGAANEKLFF; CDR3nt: TGTGCCAGCAGTTTATGGGCCGGGGGGGCCGCTAATGAAAAACTGTTTTTT
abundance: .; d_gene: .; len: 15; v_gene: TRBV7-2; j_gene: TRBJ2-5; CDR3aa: CASRFVAGGSETQYF; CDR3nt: TGTGCCAGCCGTTTCGTGGCCGGGGGAAGCGAGACCCAGTACTTC
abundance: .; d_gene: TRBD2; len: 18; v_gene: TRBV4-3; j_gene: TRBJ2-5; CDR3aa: CASSQDRQVAGNQETQYF; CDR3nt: TGCGCCAGCAGCCAAGATCGTCAGGTAGCGGGGAACCAAGAGACCCAGTACTTC